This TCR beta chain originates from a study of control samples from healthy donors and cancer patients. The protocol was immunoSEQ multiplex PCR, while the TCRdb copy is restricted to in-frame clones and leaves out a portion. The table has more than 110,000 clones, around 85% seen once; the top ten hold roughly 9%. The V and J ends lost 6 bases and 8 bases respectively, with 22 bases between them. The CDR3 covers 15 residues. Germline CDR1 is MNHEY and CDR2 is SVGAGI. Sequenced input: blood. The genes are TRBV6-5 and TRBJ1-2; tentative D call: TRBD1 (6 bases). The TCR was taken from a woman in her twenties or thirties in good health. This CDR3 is CASRDHYGAGEGYTF. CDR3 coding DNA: TGTGCCAGCAGGGATCATTATGGGGCAGGGGAAGGCTACACCTTC.